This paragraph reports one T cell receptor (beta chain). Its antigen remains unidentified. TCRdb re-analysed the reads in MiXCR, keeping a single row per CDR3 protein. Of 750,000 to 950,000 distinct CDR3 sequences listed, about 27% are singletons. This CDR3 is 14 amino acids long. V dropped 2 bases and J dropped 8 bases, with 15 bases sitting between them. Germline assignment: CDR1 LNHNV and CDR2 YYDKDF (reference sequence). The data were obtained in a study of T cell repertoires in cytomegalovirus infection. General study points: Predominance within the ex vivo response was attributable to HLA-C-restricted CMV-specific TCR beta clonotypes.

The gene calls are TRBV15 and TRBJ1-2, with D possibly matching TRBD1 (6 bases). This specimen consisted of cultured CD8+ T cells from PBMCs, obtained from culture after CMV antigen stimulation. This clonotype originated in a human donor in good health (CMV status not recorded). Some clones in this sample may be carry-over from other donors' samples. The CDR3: CATSRLQGIWGYTF. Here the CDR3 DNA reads TGTGCCACCAGCAGATTACAGGGTATTTGGGGCTACACCTTC.